This entry lists 25 T cell receptor beta chains sequenced from one sample in a study of cytomegalovirus exposure and HLA in healthy donors. With 60 Vbeta and 13 Jbeta primers, the PCR was carried out. TCRdb's table, derived via immunoSEQ multiplex PCR, lists solely in-frame clones and lacks some. The repertoire consists of some 80,000 clones, with 60% to 85% occurring once and the leading ten covering roughly 1.7%. Sequenced input: PBMCs. These receptor sequences come from a man aged 35 to 55 in good health and CMV-seronegative.

This chain joins TRBV7-9 and TRBJ1-1; 7 bases map to TRBD1. With 8 bases clipped from V and 5 bases from J, the junction kept 5 bases outside the gene matches. This CDR3 has 12 amino acids. Germline V gene data show CDR1 as SEHNR and CDR2 as FQNEAQ (reference sequence). CDR3 sequence reads: CASDQGGTEAFF. CDR3 bases: TGTGCCAGCGACCAGGGGGGAACTGAAGCTTTCTTT.

The chain is built from TRBV28 and TRBJ1-4; D gene uncertain. Germline assignment: CDR1 MDHEN and CDR2 SYDVKM. V lost 5 bases, J lost 14 bases, and 12 bases lay in between. The CDR3 runs to 11 residues. The CDR3 loop is CASSKVAGLFF. CDR3 nucleotides: TGTGCCAGCAGTAAGGTGGCGGGGCTGTTTTTT.

The rearrangement links TRBV18 to TRBJ1-4; the D is unclear. This CDR3 contains 14 residues. Trimming left V 0 bases short and J 8 bases short, with 10 bases between. Germline CDR1 is KGHSH and CDR2 is LQKENI. CDR3 coding DNA: TGTGCCAGCTCACCACCGTCGGTAACGGAAAAACTGTTTTTT. Translated, it gives CASSPPSVTEKLFF.

V and J are TRBV4-1 and TRBJ2-4; TRBD1 is a possible D gene (5 bases). Germline CDR1 MGHRA, CDR2 YSYEKL. The CDR3 runs to 16 residues. With 3 bases removed from V and 1 base from J, the gap between germline ends came to 13 bases. DNA for the CDR3: TGCGCCAGCAGCCAGGGTCAGGGTGTTGCCAAAAACATTCAGTACTTC. Its protein is CASSQGQGVAKNIQYF.

The chain uses TRBV10-3 and TRBJ2-5, with TRBD2 as a possible D gene (6 bases). CDR3 length: 16 amino acids. Germline V gene lookup returns CDR1 ENHRY and CDR2 SYGVKD. Trimming pared 0 bases from V and 5 bases from J, leaving 16 bases between. CDR3 coding DNA: TGTGCCATCAGTGAGTCAGGAGGGAGAGTTGGGGAGACCCAGTACTTC. This translates into CAISESGGRVGETQYF.

J is TRBJ2-1 and V is TRBV5-4; D ambiguous. Germline V gene lookup returns CDR1 SGHNT and CDR2 YYREEE (reference sequence). This CDR3 has 11 residues. V gave up 2 bases and J gave up 7 bases, with 4 bases separating them. The CDR3 coding sequence is TGTGCCAGCAGCTTATCTAATGAGCAGTTCTTC. Protein sequence: CASSLSNEQFF.

The chain is built from TRBV5-1 and TRBJ2-7; 9 bases are shared with TRBD1. V shed 3 bases, J shed 9 bases, and the junction held 22 bases outside the gene matches. This CDR3 is built from 18 residues. CDR1 is SGHRS and CDR2 is YFSETQ in the germline V gene. The CDR3 nucleotides are TGCGCCAGCAGCTACGCGAGTACCCGGGACAGGGCAAGTCTGGGGCAGTACTTC. It encodes CASSYASTRDRASLGQYF.

V is TRBV6-1 and J is TRBJ2-7; 12 bases match TRBD2. The CDR3 covers 15 residues. V shed 2 bases, J shed 3 bases, and the junction held 2 bases outside the gene matches. Germline values: CDR1 MNHNS, CDR2 SASEGT. CDR3 bases: TGTGCCAGCAGTGAACCGACTAGCGGGAGCTACGAGCAGTACTTC. This encodes CASSEPTSGSYEQYF.

In DNA form, the CDR3 reads TGTGCCAGCAGGCCGCGGCAGGGCACTGAAGCTTTCTTT. Translation: CASRPRQGTEAFF. This chain joins TRBV6-6 and TRBJ1-1; D is possibly TRBD1 (5 bases). This CDR3 spans 13 amino acids. Deletions cut 6 bases from V and 4 bases from J, with 12 bases between. Looked up from germline, CDR1 is MNHNY and CDR2 is SVGAGI (reference sequence).

This chain uses TRBV12-5 with TRBJ1-2, with D possibly TRBD1 on 5 matching bases. Germline CDR1 and CDR2: LGHNT and FRNRAP. The CDR3 totals 17 residues. Trimming removed 0 bases at V and 7 bases at J, with 21 bases between. CDR3 in amino acids: CASGLVFASRVPRGYTF. Here the CDR3 DNA reads TGTGCTAGTGGTTTGGTGTTCGCTTCCAGGGTCCCTCGTGGCTACACCTTC.

The chain employs TRBV7-3 and TRBJ2-1; D ambiguous. Per the germline V gene, CDR1 is SGHTA and CDR2 is FQGTGA. The ends were cut back, 1 base at V and 0 bases at J, with 7 bases in the middle. The CDR3 loop spans 15 amino acids. CDR3 nucleotides: TGTGCCAGCAGCTTAATGGTGAGCTCCTACAATGAGCAGTTCTTC. It encodes CASSLMVSSYNEQFF.

This clone was counted a single time. This chain connects TRBV19 to TRBJ2-1; D possibly corresponds to TRBD2 (5 bases). There are 14 residues in the CDR3. Germline CDR1 is LNHDA and CDR2 is SQIVND (reference sequence). Trimming left V 9 bases short and J 4 bases short, with 16 bases between. The CDR3 DNA sequence: TGTGCCAGCACTGAGAGGTCGGGGTACAATGAGCAGTTCTTC. Amino acids: CASTERSGYNEQFF. Filled out from reference TRBV19 and TRBJ2-1, the complete variable domain reads DGGITQSPKYLFRKEGQNVTLSCEQNLNHDAMYWYRQDPGQGLRLIYYSQIVNDFQKGDIAEGYSVSREKKESFPLTVTSAQKNPTAFYLCASTERSGYNEQFFGPGTRLTVL.

This clone was observed a single time. The chain links TRBV10-1 to TRBJ2-1; 9 nucleotides line up with TRBD2. From germline, CDR1 is WNHNN and CDR2 SYGVQD (reference sequence). The CDR3 length is 13 residues. Trimming removed 6 bases from V and 9 bases from J; junction bases left unmatched: 6. The CDR3 DNA sequence: TGCGCCAGCAGCATAGCGGGAGAGTCTGAGCAGTTCTTC. This gives the protein CASSIAGESEQFF.

The chain carries TRBV6-5 and TRBJ2-3; no clear D gene. V lost 0 bases and J lost 0, with 10 bases in between. The CDR3 totals 16 residues. Germline CDR1 reads MNHEY; CDR2 reads SVGAGI. The CDR3 is CASSYSNYPSTDTQYF. In nucleotides, the CDR3 is TGTGCCAGCAGTTACTCAAACTATCCTAGCACAGATACGCAGTATTTT.

The chain joins TRBV5-6 to TRBJ1-3, with unresolved D. In germline, CDR1 is SGHDT, CDR2 YYEEEE. The CDR3 has 13 residues. The V gene lost 7 bases and the J gene lost 4 bases, with 12 bases spanning the gap. The CDR3 nucleotides read TGTGCCAGCCGAAAATTCGAGGGAAACACCATATATTTT. Encoded protein: CASRKFEGNTIYF.

This clone has just a few counts. V gene TRBV7-7 combines with J gene TRBJ2-2, with 7 bases identical to TRBD2. In germline, CDR1 is SSHAT, CDR2 FNYEAQ (reference sequence). Trimming took 11 bases from V and 5 from J; bases not matched to a gene: 8. This CDR3 spans 13 amino acids. CDR3 nucleotides: TGTGCCTGGGGCGGGAGTGGTACCGGGGAGCTGTTTTTT. It specifies CAWGGSGTGELFF. Filled out from reference TRBV7-7 and TRBJ2-2, the complete variable domain reads GAGVSQSPRYKVTKRGQDVTLRCDPISSHATLYWYQQALGQGPEFLTYFNYEAQPDKSGLPSDRFSAERPEGSISTLTIQRTEQRDSAMYRCAWGGSGTGELFFGEGSRLTVL.

This clone turned up a few times. The V call is TRBV18, the J call TRBJ2-5, with a tentative D call TRBD2 (6 bases). The closer fit of TRBJ2-7 to the DNA end suggests the J call may be wrong. This CDR3 is built from 15 residues. Germline CDR1 KGHSH, CDR2 LQKENI. CDR3 protein: CASSPRAGSTYEQYF. CDR3 sequence (DNA): TGTGCCAGCTCACCACGGGCGGGGAGCACCTACGAGCAGTACTTC.

The V and J genes are TRBV5-6 and TRBJ2-3; perhaps TRBD1 as D (6 bases). Trimming pared 0 bases from V and 1 base from J, leaving 18 bases between. Germline assignment: CDR1 SGHDT and CDR2 YYEEEE. The CDR3 sequence is 18 residues long. For the CDR3, the DNA is TGTGCCAGCAGCTTGGCTGGGACACTCATTGCGGGCACAGATACGCAGTATTTT. As protein: CASSLAGTLIAGTDTQYF. The full variable domain, its missing parts supplied by reference TRBV5-6 and TRBJ2-3, is DAGVTQSPTHLIKTRGQQVTLRCSPKSGHDTVSWYQQALGQGPQFIFQYYEEEERQRGNFPDRFSGHQFPNYSSELNVNALLLGDSALYLCASSLAGTLIAGTDTQYFGPGTRLTVL.

The V gene is TRBV27, the J gene TRBJ1-3; D remains ambiguous. This CDR3 region has 15 residues. The V and J ends lost 5 bases and 0 bases respectively, with 11 bases between them. Looked up from germline, CDR1 is MNHEY and CDR2 is SMNVEV (reference sequence). The CDR3 nucleotides read TGTGCCAGCAGTATAAGCGGCAGCTCTGGAAACACCATATATTTT. Translating gives CASSISGSSGNTIYF.

V gene TRBV29-1 combines with J gene TRBJ2-7, with a tentative D call TRBD1 (5 bases). Germline-derived CDR1 and CDR2 are SQVTM and ANQGSEA. Deletions cut 6 bases from V and 2 bases from J, with 11 bases between. This CDR3 contains 12 residues. The CDR3 DNA follows: TGCAGCGTCCGGACACCCCCCTACGAGCAGTACTTC. This encodes CSVRTPPYEQYF.

The rearrangement links TRBV4-2 to TRBJ2-2, with a tentative D call TRBD2 (7 bases). Germline-derived CDR1 and CDR2 are LGHNA and YNFKEQ. This CDR3 has 16 amino acids. V gave up 0 bases and J gave up 4 bases, with 12 bases separating them. The CDR3 sequence: CASSQDGRGVTGELFF. The CDR3 coding sequence is TGTGCCAGCAGCCAAGATGGGAGGGGGGTCACCGGGGAGCTGTTTTTT.

The chain is built from TRBV5-1 and TRBJ1-2; 7 bases match TRBD1. Germline assignment: CDR1 SGHRS and CDR2 YFSETQ. V trimming: 2 bases; J trimming: 6 bases; junction bases outside the gene matches: 10. The CDR3 runs 15 residues. The CDR3 sequence: CASSFNRGQSDGYTF. CDR3 DNA sequence: TGCGCCAGCAGCTTCAACAGGGGTCAGAGTGATGGCTACACCTTC.

The genes are TRBV19 and TRBJ2-1; maybe TRBD2 (6 bases). Trimming stripped 3 bases from V and 5 bases from J, with 11 bases between. The CDR3 length is 14 residues. Germline V CDR1 and CDR2: LNHDA, SQIVND (reference sequence). The CDR3 is CASSIMTGDNEQFF. CDR3 DNA sequence: TGTGCCAGTAGTATCATGACGGGGGACAATGAGCAGTTCTTC.

This chain joins TRBV6-5 and TRBJ2-5; 8 nucleotides match TRBD1. The CDR3 totals 15 residues. V lost 6 bases and J lost 4; bases outside the gene matches: 10. Germline V gene lookup returns CDR1 MNHEY and CDR2 SVGAGI. The CDR3 here is CASRPQGDRPETQYF. Written as DNA, the CDR3 is TGTGCCAGCAGACCCCAAGGGGACAGGCCAGAGACCCAGTACTTC.

This chain uses TRBV7-9 with TRBJ2-3, with D possibly matching TRBD1 (6 bases). CDR3 length: 14 residues. Trimming shortened V by 0 bases and J by 2 bases, and 6 bases separated the two germline ends. Germline CDR1 SEHNR, CDR2 FQNEAQ (reference sequence). DNA of the CDR3: TGTGCCAGCAGCTTAGCGGGGGCCACAGATACGCAGTATTTT. It yields the protein CASSLAGATDTQYF.